This T cell receptor (beta chain) came from a study of blood T cell repertoires in COVID-19. Participant age was roughly 18 to 90 years, and participants resided in 24 US areas. Participants reported their clinical history, and cohort assignment relied on those reports. Cohort 3 recovered donors had two negative PCRs, clearance, or symptom resolution. Only in-frame clones appear in the TCRdb table, and some are missing; sequencing was by immunoSEQ multiplex PCR. Of roughly 330,000 clones listed, more than 75% are singletons. From germline, CDR1 is SGHRS and CDR2 YFSETQ. Trimming removed 0 bases at V and 6 bases at J, with 18 bases between. The CDR3 covers 16 residues.

This chain connects TRBV5-1 to TRBJ1-2; D might be TRBD1 (6 bases). Sample: PBMCs or T cells enriched from blood (not recorded which). This receptor was obtained from a woman between 25 and 40 years old who had recovered from COVID-19. CDR3 sequence reads: CASSLEESGGMHGYTF. DNA of the CDR3: TGCGCCAGCAGCTTGGAAGAGTCTGGGGGCATGCATGGCTACACCTTC.